This TCR beta chain came from a study of cytomegalovirus exposure and HLA in healthy donors. Study details: Researchers found that about four fifths of just under 400 genotyped donors fell within the Caucasian-associated ancestry cluster.

Study-level results: Later work associated 16,951 TCR beta sequences with HLA alleles at 0.05 false discovery rate. A later analysis linked a missense DCLRE1C variant to TCR beta V- and J-gene trimming.

This clone was seen more than once but under ten times. The antigen remains undetermined. Germline V gives CDR1 SQVTM, CDR2 ANQGSEA. The CDR3 loop spans 14 amino acids. V lost 2 bases and J lost 1, with 8 bases in between. A multiplex PCR was run with 60 Vbeta primers and 13 Jbeta primers. Here immunoSEQ multiplex PCR was the method, and the copy in TCRdb shows in-frame clones only, minus some. There are roughly 120,000 clones in the sample; approximately 73% occur only once, and around 7.7% lies in the top ten. This TCR was sampled from a man in his forties in good health and CMV-seronegative. The rearrangement joins TRBV29-1 to TRBJ2-2; D is perhaps TRBD2 (5 bases). The sample comprised PBMCs. CDR3 in DNA: TGCAGCGTTGAAACCGGACTGAACACCGGGGAGCTGTTTTTT. It codes for CSVETGLNTGELFF.